This T cell receptor (beta chain) is from a study of cytomegalovirus exposure and HLA in healthy donors (dated by TCRdb to the late 2010s). With regard to the full study: According to a later analysis, the roughly 120 validation repertoires were produced on the same platform as the 700 or so repertoires of the first cohort. A separate validation cohort of some 130 different subjects was used in addition to the 666-subject first cohort. The study combined high-throughput TCR immunosequencing, statistical association of individual TCRs with disease status, and machine learning to predict cytomegalovirus infection status. The aim of the study was to test whether cataloging public T cell receptors could identify signatures of past pathogen exposure. What the work shows at the level of the full study, not this receptor alone: In vitro tests confirmed that a few of the cytomegalovirus-associated TCR beta chains recognize cytomegalovirus antigens. In both the original and validation cohorts, the classifier was reported to diagnose cytomegalovirus status with high specificity and sensitivity. The authors suggested that the approach could potentially be extended to other disease states and immunological phenotypes. Across donors, most TCR sequences were observed very rarely, whereas some public TCRs were present in many individuals. All 120 or so repertoires were used to score co-occurrence in the validation cohort in a later analysis, because that analysis had no HLA typing for the cohort. The study gave a list of 150 to 200 TCR beta chains associated with cytomegalovirus. Subsequent analysis determined that TCRs grouped into clusters in the first cohort also showed a tendency toward co-occurrence across the 90 to 150 validation repertoires, and 85% to 95% of cluster scores exceeded 0.

Donors formed part of the validation cohort, which comprised 120 subjects and was distinct from the first cohort of roughly 600 subjects. As to this clone: Its target antigen remains unknown. Per-base quality was not reported, and no clone a single base away is much larger than it.

The CDR3 measures 13 amino acids from cysteine to phenylalanine. The kept DNA is CDR3 alone, 39 bases in frame from the first base. V gives up 3 bases and J gives up 3 bases, and the segment between their germline ends measures 11 bases. Taken from the germline V gene (reference sequence), the CDR1 and CDR2 loops are GTSNPN and SVGIG. The library came from the immunoSEQ multiplex PCR assay. The study's processing was this. A statistical classification framework was developed to diagnose cytomegalovirus status using the catalog of TCR beta chain sequences. Drawn from immuneACCESS, this table holds only the in-frame rearrangements with V and J called that TCRdb kept. Clones are partly lost; checked studies trace under half to an unresolved V gene and leave the rest unexplained. The V and J calls and clone size were taken over from that table, and D and trimming were inferred from the DNA. This sample has roughly 75,000 clones in its table, and approximately 94% of those were observed once. Jointly, the top ten make up roughly 3.3% of the sample.

This clonotype was obtained from a woman under 30 in good health and CMV-seropositive. What was sequenced was PBMCs. This chain joins TRBV30 to TRBJ1-1; a weak D assignment points to TRBD1 (5 bases agree). The CDR3 corresponds to CAWSPGGDTEAFF. The sequence in DNA is TGTGCCTGGAGCCCCGGGGGGGACACTGAAGCTTTCTTT.